The 3 T cell receptor beta chains below all came from one sample that was sequenced in a study of human CD4 T cells and Enterobacteriaceae. The assay was immunoSEQ multiplex PCR, and TCRdb's table has in-frame clones only and misses some. This sample carries some 30,000 clones, roughly four fifths of them seen once, and the ten largest clones take over 1.5%. All CD4+ cells other than CD45RA+CCR7+CD95- naive cells were sorted as memory, over 95% pure. Sequencing was carried out using memory CD4+ T cells from blood. The receptors shown here come from a human donor in good health.

The rearrangement uses TRBV11-2 and TRBJ1-1; 7 bases fit TRBD1. Germline CDR1 and CDR2: SGHAT and FQNNGV. Trimming removed 2 bases from V and 3 bases from J; junction bases left unmatched: 6. The CDR3 has 15 residues. In DNA, the CDR3 is TGTGCCAGCAGCTTAACAGGGGCGGGGGACACTGAAGCTTTCTTT. Protein product: CASSLTGAGDTEAFF. Filled out from reference TRBV11-2 and TRBJ1-1, the complete variable domain reads EAGVAQSPRYKIIEKRQSVAFWCNPISGHATLYWYQQILGQGPKLLIQFQNNGVVDDSQLPKDRFSAERLKGVDSTLKIQPAKLEDSAVYLCASSLTGAGDTEAFFGQGTRLTVV.

CDR3 nucleotide sequence: TGTGCCAGCAGAAACAGGGAGGGGTACGAGCAGTACTTC. This sequence encodes CASRNREGYEQYF. V gene TRBV6-1 combines with J gene TRBJ2-7, with D possibly TRBD2 on 7 matching bases. V dropped 6 bases and J dropped 4 bases, with 13 bases sitting between them. In germline, CDR1 is MNHNS, CDR2 SASEGT. The CDR3 is made up of 13 amino acids.

The chain is built from TRBV12-2 and TRBJ2-7; the listed D gene, TRBD2, was not tested against the DNA. TRBV12-2 constitutes a pseudogene. The CDR3 extends over 15 amino acids. This chain's CDR3 is CASRSVPRFSYEQYF. CDR3 DNA sequence: TGTGCAAGTCGCTCGGTGCCTAGATTCTCCTACGAGCAGTACTTC.